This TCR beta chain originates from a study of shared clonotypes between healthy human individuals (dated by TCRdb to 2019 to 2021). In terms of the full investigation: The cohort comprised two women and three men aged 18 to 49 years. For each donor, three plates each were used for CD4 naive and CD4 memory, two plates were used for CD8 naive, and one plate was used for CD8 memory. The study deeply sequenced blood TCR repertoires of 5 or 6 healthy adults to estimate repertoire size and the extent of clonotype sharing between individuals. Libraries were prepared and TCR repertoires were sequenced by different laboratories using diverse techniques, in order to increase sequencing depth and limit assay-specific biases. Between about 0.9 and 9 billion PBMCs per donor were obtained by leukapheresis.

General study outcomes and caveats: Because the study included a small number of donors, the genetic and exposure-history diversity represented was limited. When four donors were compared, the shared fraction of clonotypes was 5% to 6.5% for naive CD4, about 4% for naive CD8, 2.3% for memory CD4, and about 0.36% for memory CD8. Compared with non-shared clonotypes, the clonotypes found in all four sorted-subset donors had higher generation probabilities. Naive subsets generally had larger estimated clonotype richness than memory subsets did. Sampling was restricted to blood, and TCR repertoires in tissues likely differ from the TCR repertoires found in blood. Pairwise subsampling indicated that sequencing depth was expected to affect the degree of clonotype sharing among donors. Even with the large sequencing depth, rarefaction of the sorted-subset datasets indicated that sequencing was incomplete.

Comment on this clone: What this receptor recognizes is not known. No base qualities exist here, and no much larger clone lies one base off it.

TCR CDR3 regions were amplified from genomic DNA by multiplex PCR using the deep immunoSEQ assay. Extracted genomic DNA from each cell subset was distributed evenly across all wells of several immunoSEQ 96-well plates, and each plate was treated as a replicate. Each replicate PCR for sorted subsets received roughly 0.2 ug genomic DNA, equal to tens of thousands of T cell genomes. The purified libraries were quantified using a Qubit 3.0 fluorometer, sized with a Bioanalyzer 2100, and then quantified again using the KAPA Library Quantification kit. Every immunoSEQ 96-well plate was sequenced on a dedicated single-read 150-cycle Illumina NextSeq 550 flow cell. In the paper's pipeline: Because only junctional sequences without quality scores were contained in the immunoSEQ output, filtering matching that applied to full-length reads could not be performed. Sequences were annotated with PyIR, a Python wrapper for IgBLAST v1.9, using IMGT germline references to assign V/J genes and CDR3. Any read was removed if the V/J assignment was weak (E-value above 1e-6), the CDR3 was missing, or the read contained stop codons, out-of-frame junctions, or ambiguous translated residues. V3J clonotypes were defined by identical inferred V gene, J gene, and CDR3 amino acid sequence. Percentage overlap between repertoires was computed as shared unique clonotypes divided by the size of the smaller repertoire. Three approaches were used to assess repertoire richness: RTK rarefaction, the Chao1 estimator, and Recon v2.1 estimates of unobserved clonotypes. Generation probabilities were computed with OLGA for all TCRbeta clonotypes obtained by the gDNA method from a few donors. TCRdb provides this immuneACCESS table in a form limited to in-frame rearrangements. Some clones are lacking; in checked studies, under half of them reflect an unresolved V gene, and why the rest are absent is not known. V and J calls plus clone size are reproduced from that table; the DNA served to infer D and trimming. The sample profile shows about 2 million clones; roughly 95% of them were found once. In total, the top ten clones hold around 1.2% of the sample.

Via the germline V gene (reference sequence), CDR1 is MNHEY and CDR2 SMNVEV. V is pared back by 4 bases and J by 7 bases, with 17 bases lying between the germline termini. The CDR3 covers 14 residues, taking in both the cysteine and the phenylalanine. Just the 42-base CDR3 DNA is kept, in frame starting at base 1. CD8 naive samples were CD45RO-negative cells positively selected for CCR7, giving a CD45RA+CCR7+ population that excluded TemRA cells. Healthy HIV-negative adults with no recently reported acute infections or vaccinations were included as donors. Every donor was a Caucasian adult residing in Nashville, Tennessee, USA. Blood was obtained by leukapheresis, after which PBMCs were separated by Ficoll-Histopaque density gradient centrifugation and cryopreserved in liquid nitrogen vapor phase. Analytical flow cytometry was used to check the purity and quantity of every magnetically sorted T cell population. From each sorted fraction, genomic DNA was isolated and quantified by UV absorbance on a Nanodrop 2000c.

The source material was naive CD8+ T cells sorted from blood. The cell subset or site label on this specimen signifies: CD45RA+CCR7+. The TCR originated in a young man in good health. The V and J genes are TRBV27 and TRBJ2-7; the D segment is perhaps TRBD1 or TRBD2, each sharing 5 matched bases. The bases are TGTGCCAGCAGTTCGGACCATGATTGGGGGGAGCAGTACTTC. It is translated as CASSSDHDWGEQYF.